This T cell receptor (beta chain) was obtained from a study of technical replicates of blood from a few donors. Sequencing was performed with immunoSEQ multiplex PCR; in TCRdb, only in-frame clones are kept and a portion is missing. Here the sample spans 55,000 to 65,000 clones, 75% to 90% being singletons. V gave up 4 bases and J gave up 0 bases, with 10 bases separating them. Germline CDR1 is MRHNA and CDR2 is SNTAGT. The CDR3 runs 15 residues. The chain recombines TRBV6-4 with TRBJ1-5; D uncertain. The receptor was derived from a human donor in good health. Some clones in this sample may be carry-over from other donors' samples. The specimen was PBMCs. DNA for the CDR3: TGTGCCAGCAGTGGGGCAGCTTATAGCAATCAGCCCCAGCATTTT. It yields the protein CASSGAAYSNQPQHF.